This is a list of T cell receptor beta chains from one sample in a study of blood T cell repertoires in COVID-19. Repertoires were generated with immunoSEQ multiplex PCR, while TCRdb's copy carries only in-frame clones and drops some. This repertoire shows tens of thousands of clones, about four fifths found once; its top ten account for about a fifth. The sequencing sample was made of peripheral blood. Every receptor here comes from a young man with COVID-19, enrolled during active disease. The CDR3 runs from the conserved cysteine through the conserved F or W. A D gene is named only where the DNA matches it firmly. Not every row has a clone size; where given, it reads once, few, many or a size class.

d_gene: TRBD1; abundance: once; v_gene: TRBV19; len: 13; j_gene: TRBJ1-2; CDR3aa: CASSIGQGYGYTF
d_gene: NA; abundance: NA; v_gene: TRBV20-1; len: 11; j_gene: TRBJ2-4; CDR3aa: CSTRDGPVQYF
d_gene: TRBD1; abundance: NA; v_gene: TRBV6-5; len: 15; j_gene: TRBJ2-7; CDR3aa: CASSSGGVLSYEQYF
d_gene: NA; abundance: NA; v_gene: TRBV3-1/TRBV3-2; len: 11; j_gene: TRBJ2-7; CDR3aa: CASSQSYEQYF
d_gene: TRBD2; abundance: NA; v_gene: TRBV5-1; len: 15; j_gene: TRBJ2-5; CDR3aa: CASSWVQRGRETQYF
d_gene: NA; abundance: NA; v_gene: TRBV27; len: 14; j_gene: TRBJ2-2; CDR3aa: CASRPTTDTGELFF
d_gene: NA; abundance: NA; v_gene: TRBV28; len: 13; j_gene: TRBJ1-4; CDR3aa: CASSFFNQEKLFF
d_gene: TRBD1; abundance: NA; v_gene: TRBV4-3; len: 16; j_gene: TRBJ2-7; CDR3aa: CASSQGDRGRIDEQYF
d_gene: TRBD1; abundance: NA; v_gene: TRBV6-1; len: 15; j_gene: TRBJ2-7; CDR3aa: CASSETQGASYEQYF
d_gene: NA; abundance: NA; v_gene: TRBV28; len: 14; j_gene: TRBJ1-4; CDR3aa: CASRGGRKHEKLFF
d_gene: TRBD2; abundance: NA; v_gene: TRBV11-2; len: 13; j_gene: TRBJ2-7; CDR3aa: CASSPLGRGEQYF
d_gene: NA; abundance: NA; v_gene: TRBV9; len: 15; j_gene: TRBJ2-5; CDR3aa: CASSVDRGMIETQYF
d_gene: TRBD2; abundance: NA; v_gene: TRBV4-1; len: 18; j_gene: TRBJ2-1; CDR3aa: CASSQAIVAGGRYGEQFF
d_gene: TRBD2; abundance: NA; v_gene: TRBV7-6; len: 17; j_gene: TRBJ2-3; CDR3aa: CASSLDAGGGGTDTQYF
d_gene: TRBD1; abundance: NA; v_gene: TRBV4-2; len: 15; j_gene: TRBJ2-1; CDR3aa: CASSQRTGEGNEQFF
d_gene: NA; abundance: NA; v_gene: TRBV30; len: 11; j_gene: TRBJ2-1; CDR3aa: CAWSVGGEQFF
d_gene: NA; abundance: NA; v_gene: TRBV30; len: 12; j_gene: TRBJ2-7; CDR3aa: CAWSADSNEQYF
d_gene: TRBD1; abundance: NA; v_gene: TRBV6-4; len: 15; j_gene: TRBJ1-5; CDR3aa: CASSDSTGGNQPQHF
d_gene: NA; abundance: NA; v_gene: TRBV13; len: 15; j_gene: TRBJ2-1; CDR3aa: CASRKRRAAYNEQFF
d_gene: NA; abundance: NA; v_gene: TRBV19; len: 13; j_gene: TRBJ2-5; CDR3aa: CASSIGGPETQYF
d_gene: NA; abundance: once; v_gene: TRBV11-3; len: 11; j_gene: TRBJ2-1; CDR3aa: CASSLRNEQFF
d_gene: TRBD2; abundance: NA; v_gene: TRBV29-1; len: 15; j_gene: TRBJ2-3; CDR3aa: CSVEDLSQRGVTQYF
d_gene: NA; abundance: once; v_gene: TRBV27; len: 20; j_gene: TRBJ2-1; CDR3aa: CASSFSSGGLWGPAYNEQFF
d_gene: TRBD1; abundance: NA; v_gene: TRBV28; len: 14; j_gene: TRBJ1-1; CDR3aa: CASSLADRSTEAFF
d_gene: TRBD1; abundance: NA; v_gene: TRBV6-2/TRBV6-3; len: 14; j_gene: TRBJ2-7; CDR3aa: CASSYGTGIHEQYF
d_gene: TRBD1; abundance: once; v_gene: TRBV19; len: 15; j_gene: TRBJ1-3; CDR3aa: CASSTTGGSGNTIYF
d_gene: NA; abundance: NA; v_gene: TRBV24-1; len: 14; j_gene: TRBJ1-2; CDR3aa: CATSDFVSNYGYTF